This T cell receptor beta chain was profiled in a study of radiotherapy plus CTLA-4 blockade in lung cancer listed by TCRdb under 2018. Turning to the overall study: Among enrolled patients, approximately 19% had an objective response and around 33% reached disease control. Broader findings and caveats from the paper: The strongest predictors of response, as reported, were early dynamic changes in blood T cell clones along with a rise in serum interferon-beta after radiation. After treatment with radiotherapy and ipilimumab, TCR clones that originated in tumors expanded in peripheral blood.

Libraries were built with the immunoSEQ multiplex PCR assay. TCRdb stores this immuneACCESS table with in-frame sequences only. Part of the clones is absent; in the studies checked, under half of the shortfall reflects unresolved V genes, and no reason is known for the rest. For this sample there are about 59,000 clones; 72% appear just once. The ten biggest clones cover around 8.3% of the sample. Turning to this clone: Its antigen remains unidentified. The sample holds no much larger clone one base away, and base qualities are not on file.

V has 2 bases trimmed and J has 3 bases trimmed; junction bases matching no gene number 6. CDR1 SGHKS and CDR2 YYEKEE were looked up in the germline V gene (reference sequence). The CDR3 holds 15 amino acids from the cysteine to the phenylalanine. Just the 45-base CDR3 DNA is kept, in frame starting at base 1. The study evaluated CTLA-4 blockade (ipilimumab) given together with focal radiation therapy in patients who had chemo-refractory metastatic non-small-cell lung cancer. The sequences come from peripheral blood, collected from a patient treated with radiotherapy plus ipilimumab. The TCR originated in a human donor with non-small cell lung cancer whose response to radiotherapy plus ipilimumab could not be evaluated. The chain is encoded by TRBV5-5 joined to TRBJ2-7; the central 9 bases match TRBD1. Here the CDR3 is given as CASSFTGGSLYEQYF. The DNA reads TGTGCCAGCAGCTTTACAGGGGGCAGCCTCTACGAGCAGTACTTC.